The 17 T cell receptor beta chains below were found in one sample sequenced in a study of lymphopenia after photon versus proton radiotherapy. Clones were read by immunoSEQ multiplex PCR, and TCRdb kept only the in-frame ones, dropping some. The sample includes about 68,000 clones, roughly 88% of them seen just once. The sequencing here drew on peripheral blood, taken from a patient treated with photon-based radiotherapy. The receptors originated from a woman in her seventies with pancreatic cancer.

The chain is built from TRBV2 and TRBJ2-3; D perhaps matches TRBD2 (6 bases). The CDR3 runs to 14 residues. Between the trimmed V and J ends, which lost 8 bases and 2 bases, there was a span of 14 bases. The germline gives CDR1 SNHLY, CDR2 FYNNEI. Here the CDR3 reads CASSGGNPTDTQYF. In DNA form, the CDR3 reads TGTGCCAGCTCGGGCGGGAACCCCACAGATACGCAGTATTTT.

This chain joins TRBV5-1 and TRBJ1-3; no reliable D call. Trimming shortened V by 5 bases and J by 2 bases, and 8 bases separated the two germline ends. Germline lookup yields CDR1 SGHRS and CDR2 YFSETQ. The CDR3 is 13 amino acids. The CDR3 coding sequence is TGCGCCAGCAGGGAAGGGACTGGAAACACCATATATTTT. Its protein product is CASREGTGNTIYF.

CDR3 in amino acids: CSVHAAAGGPTQETQYF. For the CDR3, the DNA is TGCAGCGTCCACGCTGCGGCGGGAGGGCCAACTCAAGAGACCCAGTACTTC. J is TRBJ2-5 and V is TRBV29-1; 9 bases are a match to TRBD2. CDR3 length: 17 residues. In germline, CDR1 is SQVTM, CDR2 ANQGSEA. Losses at the gene ends were 6 bases for V and 2 bases for J; bases not matched to a gene: 16.

The V and J genes are TRBV9 and TRBJ2-7, with a tentative D call TRBD1 (5 bases). From germline, CDR1 is SGDLS and CDR2 YYNGEE. The CDR3 is made up of 13 amino acids. The V and J ends lost 4 bases and 6 bases respectively, with 14 bases between them. The CDR3 nucleotides read TGTGCCAGCAGCTCCACAGGTCTAGGCGAGCAGTACTTC. This translates into CASSSTGLGEQYF.

The chain couples TRBV4-2 to TRBJ2-7; tentative D call: TRBD1 (5 bases). The CDR3 is 15 amino acids. V dropped 1 base and J dropped 0 bases, with 10 bases sitting between them. CDR1 and CDR2 from the germline V gene are LGHNA and YNFKEQ. The CDR3 sequence: CASSQGQGVSYEQYF. The CDR3 DNA sequence: TGTGCCAGCAGCCAAGGGCAGGGTGTCTCCTACGAGCAGTACTTC.

This chain uses TRBV19 with TRBJ1-5; D unresolved. Germline assignment: CDR1 LNHDA and CDR2 SQIVND (reference sequence). The CDR3 covers 13 residues. Trimming stripped 3 bases from V and 5 bases from J, with 8 bases between. CDR3 loop: CASSIVFDQPQHF. The CDR3 DNA sequence: TGTGCCAGTAGTATTGTTTTCGATCAGCCCCAGCATTTT.

The chain employs TRBV19 and TRBJ2-3; the match to TRBD1 covers 9 bases. The CDR3 covers 16 residues. Germline values: CDR1 LNHDA, CDR2 SQIVND (reference sequence). Germline trimming cut 5 bases from V and 7 bases from J; bases unmatched to any gene: 13. CDR3 coding DNA: TGTGCCAGTAGTTGGAAGGGACAGGGCCCACAAAATACGCAGTATTTT. Its translation is CASSWKGQGPQNTQYF.

This clone was counted once. V and J are TRBV7-2 and TRBJ2-1; 8 bases align to TRBD2. Germline CDR1 SGHTA, CDR2 FQGNSA. V lost 8 bases to trimming and J lost 4 bases; unmatched junction nucleotides: 10. The CDR3 contains 15 residues. The CDR3 protein is CASVPGGGRYNEQFF. The CDR3 bases are TGTGCCAGCGTCCCCGGGGGGGGGCGTTACAATGAGCAGTTCTTC.

The chain uses TRBV11-3 and TRBJ2-1, with unresolved D. The CDR3 runs to 16 residues. The germline V gene encodes CDR1 SGHNT and CDR2 YENEEA. V gave up 1 base and J gave up 0 bases, with 10 bases separating them. The CDR3 DNA reads as TGTGCCAGCAGCTTAGCGGTGACCAGCTCCTACAATGAGCAGTTCTTC. It is translated as CASSLAVTSSYNEQFF.

V gene TRBV27 combines with J gene TRBJ1-1; D remains ambiguous. Germline V CDR1 and CDR2: MNHEY, SMNVEV (reference sequence). The CDR3 has 16 amino acids. Between the trimmed V and J ends, which lost 1 base and 1 base, there was a span of 13 bases. The DNA for the CDR3 is TGTGCCAGCAGTTTATTGCCAGGAACTGGGAACACTGAAGCTTTCTTT. This translates into CASSLLPGTGNTEAFF.

V and J are TRBV10-2 and TRBJ2-3; D not resolved. With 5 bases removed from V and 5 bases from J, the gap between germline ends came to 5 bases. CDR3 length equals 11 residues. Per germline, CDR1 WSHSY and CDR2 SAAADI. CDR3 sequence reads: CASSLRDTQYF. The CDR3 DNA follows: TGCGCCAGCAGTTTGAGAGATACGCAGTATTTT.

The genes are TRBV5-1 and TRBJ1-4, with D possibly matching TRBD1 (6 bases). V was pared by 4 bases and J by 0 bases, with 13 bases between. CDR3 length equals 16 residues. Germline values: CDR1 SGHRS, CDR2 YFSETQ. CDR3 sequence: CASSPGDTTTNEKLFF. The CDR3 DNA reads TGCGCCAGCAGCCCCGGGGACACCACAACTAATGAAAAACTGTTTTTT.

The rearrangement links TRBV9 to TRBJ1-1; D uncertain. With 7 bases removed from V and 0 bases from J, the gap between germline ends came to 13 bases. CDR1 is SGDLS, CDR2 YYNGEE, per germline. This CDR3 is 14 amino acids long. The CDR3 DNA reads as TGTGCCAGCGGAGCGGGCCATATGAACACTGAAGCTTTCTTT. Translation: CASGAGHMNTEAFF.

V usage is TRBV19 and J usage is TRBJ2-1; TRBD2 might be the D (6 bases). Trimming left V 1 base short and J 13 bases short, with 17 bases between. The germline V gene has CDR1 LNHDA and CDR2 SQIVND (reference sequence). The CDR3 runs 14 residues. CDR3 DNA: TGTGCCAGTAGTATAGTGGGGTCAGGCGGGGATCAGTTCTTC. It specifies CASSIVGSGGDQFF. The variable domain in full, completed from reference TRBV19 and TRBJ2-1, reads DGGITQSPKYLFRKEGQNVTLSCEQNLNHDAMYWYRQDPGQGLRLIYYSQIVNDFQKGDIAEGYSVSREKKESFPLTVTSAQKNPTAFYLCASSIVGSGGDQFFGPGTRLTVL.

V is TRBV4-1 and J is TRBJ2-3, with TRBD2 matching 9 bases. The CDR3 extends over 15 amino acids. V gave up 5 bases and J gave up 2 bases; unmatched junction bases: 5. The germline CDR1 and CDR2 sequences are MGHRA and YSYEKL. CDR3 region: CASSDRLADTDTQYF. The DNA of the CDR3 is TGCGCCAGCAGCGACAGACTAGCGGACACAGATACGCAGTATTTT.

The chain couples TRBV12-5 to TRBJ1-4, with D hard to call. The CDR3 has 15 residues. The V gene lost 8 bases and the J gene lost 7 bases, with 20 bases spanning the gap. The germline V gene encodes CDR1 LGHNT and CDR2 FRNRAP. This chain's CDR3 is CASSSGPGYGEKLFF. DNA of the CDR3: TGTGCTAGTTCCTCTGGGCCTGGGTATGGTGAAAAACTGTTTTTT.

On this clone: Germline and junction disagree at one end, which may indicate a read error. The CDR3 sequence: CASSPSGVGGQDF. The CDR3 nucleotides read TGTGCCAGCAGCCCCTCCGGGGTTGGGGGACAGGACTTC. The V call is TRBV7-2, the J call TRBJ2-5, with TRBD1 matching over 8 bases. From germline, CDR1 is SGHTA and CDR2 FQGNSA. The CDR3 length is 13 residues.